This TCR beta chain derives from a study of PD-1 blockade in classical Hodgkin lymphoma. On this clone: Antigen unknown.

Study findings and constraints: Complete responders' diversity at baseline resembled that of newly diagnosed patients. In CD4+ cells, TCR diversity went up significantly by C4D1, but in CD8+ cells it did not.

CDR3 length: 12 residues. V gave up 5 bases and J gave up 9 bases, with 11 bases separating them. The germline V gene has CDR1 LNHDA and CDR2 SQIVND (reference sequence). Specified time point: cycle 4 day 1 (C4D1), after six to seven weeks of nivolumab. Patients all relapsed after autologous stem cell transplantation, and there was variation in brentuximab vedotin exposure. It was by magnetic negative selection that CD4+ T cells were purified from thawed PBMCs. The method was immunoSEQ multiplex PCR; TCRdb's version includes in-frame clones alone and lacks a portion of them. The sample includes roughly 29,000 clones, 85% seen only once; the top ten take 2.4%.

The V gene is TRBV19, the J gene TRBJ2-1; D remains ambiguous. This sample comprised CD4+ T cells from blood, obtained before the fourth cycle of nivolumab. This receptor was taken from a human donor with classical Hodgkin lymphoma. This CDR3 reads CASSLVRREQFF. The CDR3 bases are TGTGCCAGTAGTCTGGTTCGACGTGAGCAGTTCTTC. Variable domain in full (rest from reference TRBV19 and TRBJ2-1): DGGITQSPKYLFRKEGQNVTLSCEQNLNHDAMYWYRQDPGQGLRLIYYSQIVNDFQKGDIAEGYSVSREKKESFPLTVTSAQKNPTAFYLCASSLVRREQFFGPGTRLTVL.